What follows are 21 T cell receptor beta chains derived from one specimen sequenced in a study of Ad26.COV2.S vaccination and SARS-CoV-2 variants. Treatment indicated: approximately 18 received Ad26.COV2.S at low or high dose, single or two shots; 5 received placebo; per-sample allocation not given. Sample collection was performed on day 63 after the first vaccine or placebo injection. Sequencing was performed with immunoSEQ multiplex PCR; in TCRdb, only in-frame clones are kept and a portion is missing. This sample has 400,000 or so clones, with 75% to 90% found just once. Sequencing was performed on peripheral blood, taken in a trial of Ad26.COV2.S vaccine versus placebo. These receptors were taken from a person between 18 and 59 years old who received the Ad26.COV2.S COVID-19 vaccine or a placebo.

The J gene is TRBJ2-5, the V gene TRBV2, with D possibly TRBD1 on 6 matching bases. The CDR3 covers 16 residues. Germline CDR1 SNHLY, CDR2 FYNNEI. With 4 bases removed from V and 5 bases from J, the gap between germline ends came to 20 bases. The CDR3 loop is CASSVVNWGQGETQYF. The CDR3, as DNA: TGTGCCAGCAGTGTGGTCAACTGGGGGCAGGGGGAGACCCAGTACTTC. Full variable domain (missing parts from reference TRBV2 and TRBJ2-5): EPEVTQTPSHQVTQMGQEVILRCVPISNHLYFYWYRQILGQKVEFLVSFYNNEISEKSEIFDDQFSVERPDGSNFTLKIRSTKLEDSAMYFCASSVVNWGQGETQYFGPGTRLLVL.

This clone was observed once. The chain is built from TRBV28 and TRBJ1-4; D is uncertain. Germline assignment: CDR1 MDHEN and CDR2 SYDVKM. The CDR3 has 12 amino acids. V gave up 1 base and J gave up 7 bases, with 4 bases separating them. CDR3: CASSLYGEKLFF. The CDR3 DNA is TGTGCCAGCAGTTTATACGGTGAAAAACTGTTTTTT.

The chain couples TRBV2 to TRBJ2-1; 10 positions agree with TRBD2. V gave up 7 bases and J gave up 12 bases; unmatched junction bases: 12. There are 14 residues in the CDR3. CDR1 and CDR2 from the germline V gene are SNHLY and FYNNEI. The CDR3 sequence: CASTGSTSGVWQFF. The CDR3 DNA reads as TGTGCCAGCACCGGCTCAACTAGCGGGGTATGGCAGTTCTTC.

This clone was counted a few times. The CDR3 spells CASSRSGSSNYGYTF. CDR3 DNA sequence: TGTGCCAGCAGTCGATCAGGGTCGAGTAACTATGGCTACACCTTC. V gene TRBV6-6 combines with J gene TRBJ1-2; the D gene is possibly TRBD1 (5 bases). The CDR3 totals 15 residues. Trimming pared 5 bases from V and 1 base from J, leaving 14 bases between. Germline assignment: CDR1 MNHNY and CDR2 SVGAGI (reference sequence).

The V and J genes are TRBV6-2 or TRBV6-3 and TRBJ1-2; TRBD1 matches at 7 bases. V was pared by 0 bases and J by 2 bases, with 15 bases of the junction left unmatched. This CDR3 is built from 19 residues. Germline V lookup: CDR1 MNHEY, CDR2 SVGEGT. The CDR3 spells CASSYSRHRDSRFNYGYTF. In DNA, the CDR3 is TGTGCCAGCAGTTACTCGAGACACCGGGACAGTCGATTCAACTATGGCTACACCTTC.

V usage is TRBV6-2 or TRBV6-3 and J usage is TRBJ2-2; no firm D call. V was trimmed by 5 bases and J by 0 bases, leaving 7 bases between them. CDR3 length equals 14 residues. CDR1 and CDR2 (germline): MNHEY, SVGEGT. The CDR3 loop reads CASSHNPNTGELFF. CDR3 in DNA: TGTGCCAGCAGTCATAACCCGAACACCGGGGAGCTGTTTTTT.

The V gene is TRBV7-9, the J gene TRBJ2-3, with 8 bases identical to TRBD1. J gave up 5 bases and V 5 bases, and 9 bases lay outside the gene matches. Germline assignment: CDR1 SEHNR and CDR2 FQNEAQ (reference sequence). The CDR3 has 15 amino acids. The CDR3 DNA reads as TGTGCCAGCAGCCCAAAGACAGGGGCGATAGATACGCAGTATTTT. It is translated as CASSPKTGAIDTQYF.

This clone occurred once. The V call is TRBV7-9, the J call TRBJ2-7, with D uncertain. Germline CDR1 and CDR2: SEHNR and FQNEAQ (reference sequence). V lost 5 bases and J 5 bases, leaving 16 bases between the germline ends. The CDR3 consists of 14 residues. Written as DNA, the CDR3 is TGTGCCAGCAGCCCAGACGGCCGGGTTGACGAGCAGTACTTC. This encodes CASSPDGRVDEQYF.

The chain couples TRBV6-2 or TRBV6-3 to TRBJ1-6, with TRBD1 matching 8 bases. The V gene end was trimmed by 2 bases and the J gene end by 7 bases; junction bases not matched to a gene: 1. Germline CDR1 MNHEY, CDR2 SVGEGT. CDR3 size: 14 residues. As DNA, the CDR3 is TGTGCCAGCAGTTACCAGGGGGCGAATTCACCCCTCCACTTT. This codes for CASSYQGANSPLHF.

The CDR3 DNA follows: TGCGCCAGCAGCCAAGGCCCGGGAGGCTATGGCTACACCTTC. Amino acids: CASSQGPGGYGYTF. V is TRBV4-3 and J is TRBJ1-2, with D hard to call. CDR1 LGHNA and CDR2 YSLEER come from the germline V gene. This CDR3 contains 14 residues. V was trimmed by 1 base and J by 4 bases, leaving 10 bases between them.

This chain joins TRBV10-3 and TRBJ2-5; D perhaps matches TRBD2 (5 bases). Trimming removed 4 bases at V and 5 bases at J, with 14 bases between. The CDR3 runs to 14 residues. Germline V gene lookup returns CDR1 ENHRY and CDR2 SYGVKD. The CDR3 region is CAISATVEGETQYF. The CDR3 DNA follows: TGTGCCATCAGTGCAACCGTTGAGGGCGAGACCCAGTACTTC.

The chain joins TRBV18 to TRBJ2-7; no clear D. The CDR3 contains 13 residues. Germline V gene sequence: CDR1 KGHSH, CDR2 LQKENI. V lost 5 bases and J 7 bases, leaving 15 bases between the germline ends. In DNA, the CDR3 is TGTGCCAGCTCAGTCTCGGCTCAATGGGAGCAGTACTTC. Protein product: CASSVSAQWEQYF. Looking up the rest from reference TRBV18 and TRBJ2-7 gives the full variable domain: NAGVMQNPRHLVRRRGQEARLRCSPMKGHSHVYWYRQLPEEGLKFMVYLQKENIIDESGMPKERFSAEFPKEGPSILRIQQVVRGDSAAYFCASSVSAQWEQYFGPGTRLTVT.

The V call is TRBV10-1, the J call TRBJ2-6; D call uncertain. Trimming stripped 8 bases from V and 0 bases from J, with 11 bases between. Germline assignment: CDR1 WNHNN and CDR2 SYGVQD (reference sequence). The CDR3 is made up of 15 amino acids. CDR3 region: CASHTAPSGANVLTF. CDR3 coding DNA: TGCGCCAGCCATACTGCCCCCTCTGGGGCCAACGTCCTGACTTTC.

This chain joins TRBV21-1 and TRBJ2-7. TRBV21-1 represents a pseudogene. This CDR3 comprises 10 residues. The CDR3 sequence: CASSKYEQYF. DNA for the CDR3: TGTGCCAGCAGCAAATACGAGCAGTACTTC.

The CDR3 bases are TGTGCCAGCAGCCTGGTCGGAGGTGGCACTGAAGCTTTCTTT. Translating it yields CASSLVGGGTEAFF. V usage is TRBV6-2 or TRBV6-3 and J usage is TRBJ1-1; the D is unclear. Germline V lookup: CDR1 MNHEY, CDR2 SVGEGT. V lost 6 bases to trimming and J lost 4 bases, with 15 bases between them. The CDR3 extends over 14 amino acids.

The rearrangement joins TRBV11-2 to TRBJ2-3; D perhaps matches TRBD1 (5 bases). The CDR3 consists of 12 residues. The V and J ends lost 5 bases and 6 bases respectively, with 9 bases between them. In germline, CDR1 is SGHAT, CDR2 FQNNGV. In nucleotides, the CDR3 is TGTGCCAGCAGCATCCACAGGGATACGCAGTATTTT. It specifies CASSIHRDTQYF.

CDR3 loop: CASWSNYGYTF. In DNA, the CDR3 is TGTGCCAGCTGGAGTAACTATGGCTACACCTTC. The chain uses TRBV7-9 and TRBJ1-2, with D unresolved. Germline-derived CDR1 and CDR2 are SEHNR and FQNEAQ (reference sequence). The CDR3 runs to 11 residues. V was trimmed by 8 bases and J by 1 base, leaving 5 bases between them.

The chain is built from TRBV7-2 and TRBJ2-3; perhaps TRBD2 as D (7 bases). The CDR3 runs 14 residues. Germline V gene lookup returns CDR1 SGHTA and CDR2 FQGNSA. V was clipped by 4 bases and J by 2 bases, with 10 bases between them. In DNA form, the CDR3 reads TGTGCCAGCAGCTCCGGGGGGCCCACAGATACGCAGTATTTT. It translates to CASSSGGPTDTQYF.

The chain employs TRBV5-1 and TRBJ2-6, with D maybe TRBD2 (6 bases). Trimming left V 7 bases short and J 0 bases short, with 11 bases between. CDR1 is SGHRS and CDR2 is YFSETQ in the germline V gene. This CDR3 spans 15 amino acids. The CDR3 nucleotides read TGCGCCAGCCTCCCCGGGGGCTCTGGGGCCAACGTCCTGACTTTC. This sequence encodes CASLPGGSGANVLTF.

This chain joins TRBV7-9 and TRBJ1-4, with unresolved D. This CDR3 spans 15 amino acids. With 0 bases removed from V and 7 bases from J, the gap between germline ends came to 12 bases. The germline CDR1 and CDR2 sequences are SEHNR and FQNEAQ (reference sequence). The CDR3 DNA follows: TGTGCCAGCAGCTTAGCAGGAGCCCCTGGTGAAAAACTGTTTTTT. Its protein product is CASSLAGAPGEKLFF.

This chain connects TRBV19 to TRBJ1-1; the D gene is possibly TRBD1 (5 bases). With 3 bases removed from V and 4 bases from J, the gap between germline ends came to 12 bases. The CDR3 runs to 14 residues. The V gene's germline CDR1 is LNHDA and CDR2 SQIVND (reference sequence). In DNA form, the CDR3 reads TGTGCCAGTAGTATCTTTGAGGGACCCACTGAAGCTTTCTTT. As protein: CASSIFEGPTEAFF.